The 19 T cell receptor beta chains in this list originate from one sample, sequenced in a study of OX40 agonist ivuxolimab in advanced cancers. The library was produced with the immunoSEQ multiplex PCR assay. This immuneACCESS table, as held by TCRdb, lists in-frame sequences with V and J called but not all clones. Of the missing ones, under half trace to an unresolved V gene in checked studies; the others have no known cause. This sample comprises tens of thousands of clones, 79% of them detected only once. Roughly 15% of the sample is in the top ten clones. The sample consisted of CD4+ or CD8+ T cells sorted from blood, taken in a trial of the OX40 agonist ivuxolimab. These receptors all stem from an adult with an advanced solid tumor such as melanoma, head and neck, liver or kidney cancer.

The chain uses TRBV10-3 and TRBJ2-1; D is unresolved. The V gene's germline CDR1 is ENHRY and CDR2 SYGVKD. Trimming took off 10 bases at V and 4 bases at J, with 17 bases between the two ends. This CDR3 has 14 residues. Here the CDR3 DNA reads TGTGCCACCCGTTACAGCAATCTTTACAATGAGCAGTTCTTC. This codes for CATRYSNLYNEQFF.

The V and J genes are TRBV10-2 and TRBJ2-2; D could derive from TRBD1 or TRBD2 (5 bases each). V gave up 8 bases and J gave up 5 bases, with 12 bases separating them. Germline CDR1 is WSHSY and CDR2 is SAAADI. There are 13 residues in the CDR3. The CDR3 nucleotides read TGCGCCAGCTCGAATTGGGGGACCGGGGAGCTGTTTTTT. Encoded protein: CASSNWGTGELFF.

The chain combines TRBV7-9 with TRBJ2-3, with D maybe TRBD1 (6 bases). The CDR3 runs 15 residues. Trimming left V 6 bases short and J 1 base short, with 14 bases between. Germline V gene lookup returns CDR1 SEHNR and CDR2 FQNEAQ (reference sequence). For the CDR3, the DNA is TGTGCCAGCAGTTCTACCCAGGGGCGCACAGATACGCAGTATTTT. Protein sequence: CASSSTQGRTDTQYF.

The chain carries TRBV20-1 and TRBJ2-5; D not certain. The germline V gene encodes CDR1 DFQATT and CDR2 SNEGSKA (reference sequence). This CDR3 spans 11 amino acids. Trimming removed 0 bases at V and 4 bases at J, with 3 bases between. DNA of the CDR3: TGCAGTGCTAGAGAGGGAGAGACCCAGTACTTC. This codes for CSAREGETQYF.

V gene TRBV10-3 combines with J gene TRBJ2-6, with D unclear. Germline assignment: CDR1 ENHRY and CDR2 SYGVKD. The CDR3 sequence is 11 residues long. V lost 11 bases, J lost 4 bases, and 6 bases lay in between. CDR3 sequence (DNA): TGTGCCGCCCTCGGGGCCAACGTCCTGACTTTC. Translation gives CAALGANVLTF.

The V and J genes are TRBV5-8 and TRBJ2-1; D possibly corresponds to TRBD1 (5 bases). Germline CDR1 reads SGHTS; CDR2 reads YDEGEE. This CDR3 contains 14 residues. Deletions cut 0 bases from V and 3 bases from J, with 7 bases between. The CDR3 loop reads CASSLGTNYNEQFF. CDR3 DNA sequence: TGTGCCAGCAGCTTGGGGACAAACTACAATGAGCAGTTCTTC.

The chain recombines TRBV27 with TRBJ1-5; D perhaps matches TRBD1 (6 bases). The CDR3 covers 15 residues. Trimming left V 6 bases short and J 4 bases short, with 16 bases between. CDR1 is MNHEY, CDR2 SMNVEV, per germline (reference sequence). CDR3 bases: TGTGCCAGCAGCTTACAGGGTCTAGGGAATCAGCCCCAGCATTTT. Protein product: CASSLQGLGNQPQHF.

This clone was seen only a few times. This chain joins TRBV30 and TRBJ2-7; a possible D gene is TRBD2 (5 bases). This CDR3 region has 12 residues. CDR1 is GTSNPN, CDR2 SVGIG, per germline (reference sequence). Trimming shortened V by 0 bases and J by 4 bases, and 7 bases separated the two germline ends. The CDR3 loop reads CAWSVLGYEQYF. DNA of the CDR3: TGTGCCTGGAGTGTACTAGGGTACGAGCAGTACTTC. Filled out from reference TRBV30 and TRBJ2-7, the complete variable domain reads SQTIHQWPATLVQPVGSPLSLECTVEGTSNPNLYWYRQAAGRGLQLLFYSVGIGQISSEVPQNLSASRPQDRQFILSSKKLLLSDSGFYLCAWSVLGYEQYFGPGTRLTVT.

This clone was observed a single time. The V call is TRBV18, the J call TRBJ2-7; TRBD1 matches 9 bases. Germline CDR1 is KGHSH and CDR2 is LQKENI. Germline trimming cut 0 bases from V and 7 bases from J; bases unmatched to any gene: 7. The CDR3 is 15 amino acids. The CDR3 sequence: CASSPPGTGRKEQYF. In nucleotides, the CDR3 is TGTGCCAGCTCACCACCCGGGACAGGGCGTAAGGAGCAGTACTTC.

This clone was picked up one time. The chain carries TRBV7-7 and TRBJ2-5; 11 nucleotides agree with TRBD2. The CDR3 consists of 16 residues. Per the germline V gene, CDR1 is SSHAT and CDR2 is FNYEAQ (reference sequence). V dropped 2 bases and J dropped 7; count of bases not matched to a gene: 9. The CDR3 region is CASSLRLAGGQVTQYF. The CDR3 DNA sequence: TGTGCCAGCAGCTTACGGTTAGCGGGGGGGCAGGTGACCCAGTACTTC. The full variable domain, rest sourced from reference TRBV7-7 and TRBJ2-5, is GAGVSQSPRYKVTKRGQDVTLRCDPISSHATLYWYQQALGQGPEFLTYFNYEAQPDKSGLPSDRFSAERPEGSISTLTIQRTEQRDSAMYRCASSLRLAGGQVTQYFGPGTRLLVL.

This chain links TRBV27 with TRBJ2-1; D not resolved. V was cut by 0 bases and J by 6 bases, with 3 bases left in between. CDR1 is MNHEY and CDR2 is SMNVEV in the germline V gene (reference sequence). CDR3 length: 12 amino acids. CDR3 sequence (DNA): TGTGCCAGCAGTTTATCACCCAATGAGCAGTTCTTC. Protein sequence: CASSLSPNEQFF.

V usage is TRBV6-1 and J usage is TRBJ2-2; the D call may be TRBD1 or TRBD2 (6 bases each). This CDR3 comprises 15 residues. The germline CDR1 and CDR2 sequences are MNHNS and SASEGT. V was trimmed by 5 bases and J by 2 bases, leaving 12 bases between them. CDR3 DNA sequence: TGTGCCAGCAGTCTAGGGGGGACCAACACCGGGGAGCTGTTTTTT. Translating gives CASSLGGTNTGELFF.

V usage is TRBV10-3 and J usage is TRBJ2-3; tentatively, D is TRBD1 (5 bases). V gave up 2 bases and J gave up 3 bases, with 12 bases separating them. Looked up from germline, CDR1 is ENHRY and CDR2 is SYGVKD. CDR3 size: 15 residues. CDR3 DNA: TGTGCCATCAGTGAGGGCAGGGTGTTGACAGATACGCAGTATTTT. Its protein is CAISEGRVLTDTQYF.

V gene TRBV4-1 combines with J gene TRBJ1-5, with 11 bases that match TRBD1. The germline V gene encodes CDR1 MGHRA and CDR2 YSYEKL. The CDR3 is made up of 19 amino acids. Losses at the gene ends were 2 bases for V and 0 bases for J; bases not matched to a gene: 9. This chain's CDR3 is CASSQSRTGGPYSNQPQHF. In nucleotides, the CDR3 is TGCGCCAGCAGCCAAAGCAGGACAGGGGGCCCCTATAGCAATCAGCCCCAGCATTTT.

The J gene is TRBJ2-7, the V gene TRBV18; TRBD1 agrees at 10 bases. The CDR3 is made up of 14 amino acids. Trimming took 6 bases from V and 3 from J; bases not matched to a gene: 5. The germline V gene encodes CDR1 KGHSH and CDR2 LQKENI. CDR3 amino acids: CASSQGQGVYEQYF. CDR3 in DNA: TGTGCCAGCTCCCAAGGACAGGGGGTCTACGAGCAGTACTTC. The complete variable domain, with remaining parts taken from reference TRBV18 and TRBJ2-7, reads NAGVMQNPRHLVRRRGQEARLRCSPMKGHSHVYWYRQLPEEGLKFMVYLQKENIIDESGMPKERFSAEFPKEGPSILRIQQVVRGDSAAYFCASSQGQGVYEQYFGPGTRLTVT.

The chain has TRBV12-5 and TRBJ2-3; either TRBD1 or TRBD2 may supply D (5 bases each). Trimming took off 11 bases at V and 2 bases at J, with 17 bases between the two ends. The germline V gene has CDR1 LGHNT and CDR2 FRNRAP. CDR3 length: 14 residues. The CDR3 loop reads CASGPPRDTDTQYF. As DNA, the CDR3 is TGTGCTTCGGGGCCCCCGAGGGACACAGATACGCAGTATTTT.

J is TRBJ2-2 and V is TRBV5-1, with 10 bases that match TRBD2. J gave up 7 bases and V 4 bases, and 13 bases lay outside the gene matches. The CDR3 consists of 17 residues. Germline-derived CDR1 and CDR2 are SGHRS and YFSETQ. The CDR3 DNA reads as TGCGCCAGCAGCCCGATAACTAGCGGGGTATATGTCGGGGAGCTGTTTTTT. As protein: CASSPITSGVYVGELFF.

The chain carries TRBV5-1 and TRBJ2-6; 7 bases agree with TRBD1. This CDR3 region has 17 residues. J lost 0 bases, V lost 3 bases, and 6 bases had no gene match. The V gene's germline CDR1 is SGHRS and CDR2 YFSETQ. DNA for the CDR3: TGCGCCAGCAGCTCCAGGGGGTCCAGCTCTGGGGCCAACGTCCTGACTTTC. Its translation is CASSSRGSSSGANVLTF.

The J gene is TRBJ2-3, the V gene TRBV6-4; 13 bases are a match to TRBD2. The germline CDR1 and CDR2 sequences are MRHNA and SNTAGT. CDR3 length: 15 residues. Trimming at V came to 2 bases and at J to 4 bases, leaving 0 bases not matched to a gene. Written as DNA, the CDR3 is TGTGCCAGCAGTGACACTAGCGGGGGGGCAGATACGCAGTATTTT. The encoded protein is CASSDTSGGADTQYF.